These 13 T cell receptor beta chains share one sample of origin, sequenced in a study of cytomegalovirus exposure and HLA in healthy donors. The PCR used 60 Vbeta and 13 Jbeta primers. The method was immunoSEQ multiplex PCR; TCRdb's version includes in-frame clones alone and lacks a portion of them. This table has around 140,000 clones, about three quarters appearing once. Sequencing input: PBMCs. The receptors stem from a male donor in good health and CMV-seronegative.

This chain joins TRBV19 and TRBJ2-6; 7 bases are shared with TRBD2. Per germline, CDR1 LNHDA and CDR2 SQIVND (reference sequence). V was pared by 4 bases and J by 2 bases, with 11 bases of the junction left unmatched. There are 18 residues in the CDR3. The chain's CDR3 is CASSTRGREGTGANVLTF. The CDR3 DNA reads TGTGCCAGTAGTACGAGGGGCAGGGAGGGGACTGGGGCCAACGTCCTGACTTTC.

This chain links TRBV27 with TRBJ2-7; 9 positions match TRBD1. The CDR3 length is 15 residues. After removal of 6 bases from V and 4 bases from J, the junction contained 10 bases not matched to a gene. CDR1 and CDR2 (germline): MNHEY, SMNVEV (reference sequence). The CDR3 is CASSLRQGGPYEQYF. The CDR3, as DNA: TGTGCCAGCAGCTTGAGACAGGGGGGTCCGTACGAGCAGTACTTC.

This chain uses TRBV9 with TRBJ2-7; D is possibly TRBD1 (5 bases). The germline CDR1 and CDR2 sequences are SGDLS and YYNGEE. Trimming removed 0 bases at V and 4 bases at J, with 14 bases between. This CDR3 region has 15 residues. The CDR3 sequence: CASSVGQDIEYEQYF. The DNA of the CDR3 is TGTGCCAGCAGCGTAGGCCAGGACATAGAGTACGAGCAGTACTTC.

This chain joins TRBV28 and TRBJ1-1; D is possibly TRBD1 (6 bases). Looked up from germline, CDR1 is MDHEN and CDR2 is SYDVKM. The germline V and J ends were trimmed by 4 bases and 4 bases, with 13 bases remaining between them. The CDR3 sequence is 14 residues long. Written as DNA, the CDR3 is TGTGCCAGCAGTTCGCCACAGGGCACCACTGAAGCTTTCTTT. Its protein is CASSSPQGTTEAFF.

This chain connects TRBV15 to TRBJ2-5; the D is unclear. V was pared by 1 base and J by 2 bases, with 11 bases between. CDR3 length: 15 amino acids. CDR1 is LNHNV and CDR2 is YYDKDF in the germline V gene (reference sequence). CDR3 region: CATSRVLRRQETQYF. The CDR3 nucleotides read TGTGCCACCAGCAGAGTACTCCGTCGACAAGAGACCCAGTACTTC.

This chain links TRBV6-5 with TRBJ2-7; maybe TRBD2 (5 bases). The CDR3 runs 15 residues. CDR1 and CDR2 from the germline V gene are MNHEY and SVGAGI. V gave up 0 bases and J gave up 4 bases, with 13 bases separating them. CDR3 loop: CASSYSRESHYEQYF. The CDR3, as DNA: TGTGCCAGCAGTTACTCTCGGGAATCCCATTACGAGCAGTACTTC.

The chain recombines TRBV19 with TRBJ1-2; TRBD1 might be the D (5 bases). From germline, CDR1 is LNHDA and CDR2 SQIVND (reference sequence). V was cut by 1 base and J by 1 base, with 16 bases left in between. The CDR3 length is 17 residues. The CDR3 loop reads CASSIGQQGQGNYGYTF. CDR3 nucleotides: TGTGCCAGTAGTATAGGACAGCAGGGTCAGGGTAACTATGGCTACACCTTC.

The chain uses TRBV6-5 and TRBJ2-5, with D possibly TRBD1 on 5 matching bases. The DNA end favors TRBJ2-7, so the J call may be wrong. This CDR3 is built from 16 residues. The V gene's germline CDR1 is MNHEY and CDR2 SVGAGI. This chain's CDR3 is CASSYPRQTTSYEQYF. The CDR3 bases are TGTGCCAGCAGTTACCCTAGACAGACGACGTCGTACGAGCAGTACTTC.

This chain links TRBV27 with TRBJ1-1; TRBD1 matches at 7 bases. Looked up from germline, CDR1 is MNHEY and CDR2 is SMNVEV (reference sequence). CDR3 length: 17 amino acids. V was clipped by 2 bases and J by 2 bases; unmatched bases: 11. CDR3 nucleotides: TGTGCCAGCAGTTTACTCCCCGTGACAGGGTCCAACACTGAAGCTTTCTTT. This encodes CASSLLPVTGSNTEAFF.

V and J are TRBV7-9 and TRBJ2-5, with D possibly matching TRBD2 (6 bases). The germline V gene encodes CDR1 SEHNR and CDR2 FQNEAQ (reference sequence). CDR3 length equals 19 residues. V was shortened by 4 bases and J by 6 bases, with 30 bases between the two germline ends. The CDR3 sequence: CASSSNKGPELALRKTQYF. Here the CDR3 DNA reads TGTGCCAGCAGCTCCAATAAAGGACCCGAACTAGCTCTGAGAAAGACCCAGTACTTC.

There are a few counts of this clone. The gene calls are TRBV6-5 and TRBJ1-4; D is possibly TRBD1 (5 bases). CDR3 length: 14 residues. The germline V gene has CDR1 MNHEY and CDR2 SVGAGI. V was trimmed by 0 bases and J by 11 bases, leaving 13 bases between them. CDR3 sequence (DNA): TGTGCCAGCAGTTACTCGACTGAAGGGGCCAAACTGTTTTTT. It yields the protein CASSYSTEGAKLFF.

The CDR3 sequence is CASETGSRITEAFF. The CDR3 nucleotides read TGTGCCAGCGAAACAGGGTCGAGAATCACTGAAGCTTTCTTT. The chain joins TRBV28 to TRBJ1-1, with a tentative D call TRBD1 (6 bases). The germline gives CDR1 MDHEN, CDR2 SYDVKM. This CDR3 contains 14 residues. Trimming cost V 8 bases and J 4 bases, with 17 bases left between them.

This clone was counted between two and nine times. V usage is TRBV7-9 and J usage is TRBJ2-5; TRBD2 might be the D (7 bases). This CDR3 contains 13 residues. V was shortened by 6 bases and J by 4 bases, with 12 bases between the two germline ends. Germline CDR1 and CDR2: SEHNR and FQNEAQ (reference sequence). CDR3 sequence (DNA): TGTGCCAGCAGTCCCGGGGGGCTAGAGACCCAGTACTTC. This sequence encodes CASSPGGLETQYF.